Listed below are T cell receptor beta chains from one sample, sequenced in a study of regulatory T cells in long-lasting Graves disease. In TCRdb, the multiplex PCR reads were re-called with MiXCR into one record per CDR3 protein. The table lists 400,000 to 500,000 distinct CDR3 sequences, about 15% of them singletons. The same sample was also used in a study of T cells in Graves' hyperthyroidism and ophthalmopathy.

Material: peripheral blood mononuclear cells (PBMCs), obtained at new diagnosis, from a patient treated with antithyroid drugs. The receptor source for this set is a woman in her fifties or sixties with Graves disease. Both conserved end residues are part of each CDR3. D genes are given only for firm matches. Not every row has a clone size; where given, it reads once, few, many or a size class.

j_gene | v_gene | abundance | d_gene | CDR3aa | CDR3nt
TRBJ2-6 | TRBV19 | few | TRBD1 | CASSTPGQGSSGANVLTF | TGTGCCAGTAGTACACCGGGACAGGGTAGCTCTGGGGCCAACGTCCTGACTTTC
TRBJ1-4 | TRBV11-2 | many | TRBD1 | CASRPRTGISLEEKLFF | TGTGCCAGCAGACCTCGGACAGGGATCTCTTTGGAGGAAAAACTGTTTTTT
TRBJ2-6 | TRBV3-1 | few | NA | CASSQSGVFSGANVLTF | TGTGCCAGCAGCCAATCAGGGGTTTTCTCTGGGGCCAACGTCCTGACTTTC
TRBJ1-6 | TRBV11-3 | many | NA | CASSCPPLSTLCYNSPLHF | TGTGCCAGCAGCTGCCCGCCTCTCTCGACACTCTGCTATAATTCACCCCTCCACTTT
TRBJ2-7 | TRBV28 | many | NA | CASSLTQAAWEQYF | TGTGCCAGCAGTTTAACCCAGGCGGCGTGGGAGCAGTACTTC
TRBJ1-2 | TRBV5-1 | many | TRBD1 | CASSMTGTGGYTF | TGCGCCAGCAGCATGACAGGGACGGGAGGCTACACCTTC
TRBJ2-1 | TRBV5-1 | many | NA | CASSLAGARSYNEQFF | TGCGCCAGCAGCTTAGCGGGCGCACGCTCCTACAATGAGCAGTTCTTC
TRBJ2-1 | TRBV29-1 | NA | TRBD1 | CSVEVGTGGDEQFF | TGCAGCGTTGAAGTCGGGACAGGGGGTGATGAGCAGTTCTTC
TRBJ2-7 | TRBV6-1 | many | NA | CASRVRRESYEQYF | TGTGCCAGCAGGGTCAGACGAGAGTCCTACGAGCAGTACTTC
TRBJ2-1 | TRBV6-2/TRBV6-3 | many | TRBD2 | CAASRTRGGNEQFF | TGTGCCGCCTCGAGGACTCGGGGGGGCAATGAGCAGTTCTTC
TRBJ2-7 | TRBV27 | many | NA | CASNLVKGSYEQYF | TGTGCCAGCAACTTAGTCAAGGGGTCCTACGAGCAGTACTTC
TRBJ2-7 | TRBV12-3/TRBV12-4 | many | NA | CASSLDRPHYEQYF | TGTGCCAGCAGTTTAGATCGACCGCATTACGAGCAGTACTTC
TRBJ2-7 | TRBV28 | many | NA | CASSFIRSGDEQYF | TGTGCCAGCAGTTTTATTCGGTCGGGAGACGAGCAGTACTTC
TRBJ1-5 | TRBV27 | many | NA | CASSLRGGARNQPQHF | TGTGCCAGCAGTTTACGAGGGGGTGCCCGCAATCAGCCCCAGCATTTT
TRBJ1-2 | TRBV7-8 | many | NA | CASSLDGGLNYGYTF | TGTGCCAGCAGCTTAGATGGGGGCTTGAACTATGGCTACACCTTC
TRBJ2-1 | TRBV11-2 | many | NA | CASSAGPTNEQFF | TGTGCCAGCAGCGCCGGGCCAACCAATGAGCAGTTCTTC
TRBJ2-1 | TRBV5-6 | NA | TRBD1 | CASSRGQGDEQFF | TGTGCCAGCAGCCGCGGACAGGGGGATGAGCAGTTCTTC
TRBJ1-1 | TRBV5-1 | NA | TRBD1 | CASSLERQGAGTEAFF | TGCGCCAGCAGCTTGGAAAGACAGGGGGCGGGCACTGAAGCTTTCTTT
TRBJ2-1 | TRBV11-2 | NA | TRBD2 | CASSKAGREPSNEQFF | TGTGCCAGCAGCAAGGCGGGGCGGGAGCCCTCCAATGAGCAGTTCTTC
TRBJ2-1 | TRBV5-1 | many | TRBD2 | CASSLGTSGSLYEQFF | TGCGCCAGCAGCTTGGGGACTAGCGGGAGTTTGTATGAGCAGTTCTTC
TRBJ1-5 | TRBV20-1 | NA | NA | CSARVGGNSNQPQHF | TGCAGTGCTAGAGTCGGAGGAAATAGCAATCAGCCCCAGCATTTT
TRBJ1-3 | TRBV3-1 | few | NA | CASSRSGGNTIYF | TGTGCCAGCAGCAGGAGCGGCGGAAACACCATATATTTT
TRBJ2-1 | TRBV7-9 | many | TRBD2 | CASSGDHDSYNEQFF | TGCGCCAGCAGCGGGGATCATGACTCCTACAATGAGCAGTTCTTC
TRBJ2-7 | TRBV29-1 | many | NA | CSAIDTLAYEQYF | TGCAGCGCCATAGACACCTTGGCCTACGAGCAGTACTTC
TRBJ2-3 | TRBV7-9 | many | NA | CASRAGAGADTQYF | TGTGCCAGCAGGGCGGGGGCCGGCGCAGATACGCAGTATTTT
TRBJ2-1 | TRBV5-4 | many | NA | CASSLEGFYNEQFF | TGTGCCAGCAGCTTGGAAGGGTTTTACAATGAGCAGTTCTTC
TRBJ2-5 | TRBV2 | many | TRBD1 | CASSTGTGEETQYF | TGTGCCAGCAGCACCGGGACAGGGGAAGAGACCCAGTACTTC
TRBJ2-1 | TRBV28 | many | TRBD2 | CASSGGGNEQFF | TGTGCCAGCAGTGGCGGGGGAAATGAGCAGTTCTTC
TRBJ2-7 | TRBV19 | many | TRBD2 | CASSIRAGVLEQYF | TGTGCCAGTAGTATCCGCGCGGGAGTGCTCGAGCAGTACTTC
TRBJ1-4 | TRBV18 | many | NA | CASSPEQPNEKLFF | TGTGCCAGCTCACCGGAACAGCCTAATGAAAAACTGTTTTTT
TRBJ2-2 | TRBV5-5 | NA | NA | CASSHPLIGLNTGELFF | TGTGCCAGCAGCCACCCGCTTATAGGACTTAACACCGGGGAGCTGTTTTTT
TRBJ1-3 | TRBV29-1 | NA | NA | CSVEDWTASSGNTIYF | TGCAGCGTTGAAGACTGGACCGCGAGCTCTGGAAACACCATATATTTT
TRBJ2-1 | TRBV18 | many | NA | CASSPWDAHNEQFF | TGTGCCAGCTCACCATGGGACGCCCACAATGAGCAGTTCTTC
TRBJ2-1 | TRBV19 | many | TRBD1 | CASSIPPGQGPNEQFF | TGTGCCAGTAGTATACCTCCGGGACAGGGGCCCAATGAGCAGTTCTTC
TRBJ2-1 | TRBV3-1 | many | TRBD2 | CASSQGSRLAGSNEQFF | TGTGCCAGCAGCCAAGGCTCCCGACTAGCGGGTAGCAATGAGCAGTTCTTC
TRBJ2-7 | TRBV5-1 | many | NA | CASSLVSAGASSASYEQYF | TGCGCCAGCAGCTTGGTTAGCGCAGGGGCATCGTCAGCCAGCTACGAGCAGTACTTC
TRBJ2-7 | TRBV4-1 | few | NA | CASSQAPGVLGEQYF | TGCGCCAGCAGCCAGGCCCCGGGGGTCCTGGGCGAGCAGTACTTC
TRBJ2-2 | TRBV6-1 | few | TRBD1 | CASRGQGYTGELFF | TGTGCCAGCCGGGGACAGGGCTACACCGGGGAGCTGTTTTTT
TRBJ1-4 | TRBV30 | many | TRBD1 | CAWSRTGVGEKLFF | TGTGCCTGGAGCCGGACAGGGGTCGGGGAAAAACTGTTTTTT
TRBJ1-5 | TRBV5-1 | many | NA | CASSLVPVGASGNQPQHF | TGCGCCAGCAGCTTGGTCCCAGTGGGGGCTTCCGGGAACCAGCCCCAGCATTTT
TRBJ2-7 | TRBV2 | few | NA | CASSQMTYEQYF | TGTGCCAGCAGTCAAATGACCTACGAGCAGTACTTC
TRBJ2-7 | TRBV28 | many | NA | CASSPPGAAYEQYF | TGTGCCAGCTCGCCACCCGGGGCGGCCTACGAGCAGTACTTC
TRBJ1-1 | TRBV20-1 | many | NA | CSARGTRTDTEAFF | TGCAGTGCTAGAGGGACACGGACGGACACTGAAGCTTTCTTT
TRBJ2-7 | TRBV12-3/TRBV12-4 | many | NA | CASSFAAYEQYF | TGTGCCAGCAGTTTCGCGGCCTACGAGCAGTACTTC
TRBJ2-7 | TRBV12-3/TRBV12-4 | many | NA | CASSSGRAGEQYF | TGTGCCAGCAGTTCCGGACGGGCCGGGGAGCAGTACTTC
TRBJ2-5 | TRBV7-9 | many | TRBD2 | CASSLGSGRETQYF | TGTGCCAGCAGCTTAGGCAGCGGGAGAGAGACCCAGTACTTC
TRBJ1-4 | TRBV5-4 | few | NA | CASSQGGINEKLFF | TGTGCCAGCAGCCAGGGAGGAATTAATGAAAAACTGTTTTTT
TRBJ1-1 | TRBV28 | many | TRBD1 | CASSLDRDRGLLTEAFF | TGTGCCAGCAGTTTAGACCGGGACAGGGGGCTGTTGACTGAAGCTTTCTTT
TRBJ2-3 | TRBV7-9 | many | TRBD2 | CASSPMGGSGTDTQYF | TGTGCCAGCAGCCCGATGGGAGGGTCGGGCACAGATACGCAGTATTTT
TRBJ1-4 | TRBV7-9 | many | TRBD1 | CASSLATGATNEKLFF | TGTGCCAGCAGCTTAGCAACAGGGGCAACTAATGAAAAACTGTTTTTT